This TCR beta chain was identified during a study of shared clonotypes between healthy human individuals. CDR3 length equals 13 residues. From germline, CDR1 is MGHRA and CDR2 YSYEKL. Clones were sequenced by immunoSEQ multiplex PCR, and TCRdb holds only the in-frame ones, with some missing. The sample carries around 700,000 clones, around two thirds recorded once. Remarks on this clone: Its specificity is not known. The junction does not match germline at one end; this may be a read error.

Study observations and caveats: Non-shared clonotypes displayed generation probabilities falling below those of clonotypes present in all four donors.

This receptor was identified in a young woman in good health. V and J are TRBV4-1 and TRBJ2-1; 9 bases are shared with TRBD1. Material: memory CD4+ T cells sorted from blood. Subset of the sample: CD45RA-negative fraction. CDR3 sequence (DNA): TGCGCCAGCAGCCAAGATGTCCTGGACAGGGGAATCTTC. It yields the protein CASSQDVLDRGIF.